These T cell receptor beta chains were read from a single sample in a study of blood T cell repertoires in COVID-19. Clones were read by immunoSEQ multiplex PCR, and TCRdb kept only the in-frame ones, dropping some. The sample shows 200,000 to 300,000 clones, around four fifths of them seen only once. Sequencing was carried out using peripheral blood. The receptor source for this set is a man aged 50 to 60 with acute or convalescent COVID-19. Both conserved end residues are part of each CDR3. A D gene is named only where the DNA matches it firmly. Not all rows give a size; the values are once, few, many and, for expanded clones, a class.

TRBD1,NA,TRBJ1-6,TRBV10-3,TGTGCCATCAGTGAGTCGACAGGGGGGTCACCCCTCCACTTT,CAISESTGGSPLHF
NA,few,TRBJ1-5,TRBV12-3/TRBV12-4,TGTGCCAGCAGTTTTCTCTATCAGCCCCAGCATTTT,CASSFLYQPQHF
TRBD1,NA,TRBJ1-2,TRBV18,TGTGCCAGCTCACTCCGGGACAGTCGAGAGGATGGCTACACCTTC,CASSLRDSREDGYTF
TRBD1,NA,TRBJ1-3,TRBV4-2,TGTGCCAGCAGCTCAGGACAGGGTTGGTCTGGAAACACCATATATTTT,CASSSGQGWSGNTIYF
TRBD1,NA,TRBJ1-5,TRBV7-4,TGTGCCAGCAGCTATGAGACAGGGTCTAATCAGCCCCAGCATTTT,CASSYETGSNQPQHF
TRBD1,NA,TRBJ2-6,TRBV2,TGTGCCAGCAGTGAAGGGCTCAGGGACAGGGGGACTGGGGCCAACGTCCTGACTTTC,CASSEGLRDRGTGANVLTF
NA,few,TRBJ2-7,TRBV6-5,TGTGCCAGCAGCCACAAACCCCAGGGGACCGAGCAGTACTTC,CASSHKPQGTEQYF
NA,NA,TRBJ1-1,TRBV21-1,TGTGCCAGCAGCCTGATGGGGACAGGGCCGCGAGCTTTCTTT,CASSLMGTGPRAFF
NA,NA,TRBJ1-2,TRBV6-5,TGTGCCAGCAGTTCTGGGGGAGGCCACTATGGCTACACCTTC,CASSSGGGHYGYTF
TRBD1,NA,TRBJ2-3,TRBV9,TGTGCCAGCAGCGTAGAACAGGGGGCAACAGATACGCAGTATTTT,CASSVEQGATDTQYF
NA,NA,TRBJ2-5,TRBV19,TGTGCCAGTAGTCGCCCTAGGGGCGAGACCCAGTACTTC,CASSRPRGETQYF
NA,NA,TRBJ1-1,TRBV6-5,TGTGCCAGCAGGGGCTATGAAGCTTTCTTT,CASRGYEAFF
TRBD1,NA,TRBJ2-7,TRBV4-1,TGCGCCAGCAGCCAGAAACCGGGACAGCGTTTTTTAGGCTACGAGCAGTACTTC,CASSQKPGQRFLGYEQYF
TRBD1,NA,TRBJ2-5,TRBV30,TGTGCCTGGTCTCTCGGACAGGGCCGTGAAGAGACCCAGTACTTC,CAWSLGQGREETQYF
TRBD1,NA,TRBJ2-3,TRBV6-5,TGTGCCAGCAGTCTACAGGGGCCCACAGATACGCAGTATTTT,CASSLQGPTDTQYF
TRBD2,NA,TRBJ2-3,TRBV9,TGTGCCAGCAGCACCCAGCGGGAGGAAAGCACAGATACGCAGTATTTT,CASSTQREESTDTQYF
NA,NA,TRBJ1-2,TRBV19,TGTGCCAGTAGTATGATTAGAGGACAGAAGAACTATGGCTACACCTTC,CASSMIRGQKNYGYTF
TRBD1,NA,TRBJ1-1,TRBV30,TGTGCCCTCCGACTTCCAGCGAGGGGGCGCGGGAGGCGTACTGAAGCTTTCTTT,CALRLPARGRGRRTEAFF
NA,NA,TRBJ1-4,TRBV29-1,TGCAGCGTTGAAGAGCGTGAATCAAGTGAAAAACTGTTTTTT,CSVEERESSEKLFF
TRBD1,NA,TRBJ1-5,TRBV12-5,TGTGCTAGTGGTTTTCGGGACAGGGGTAGCAATCAGCCCCAGCATTTT,CASGFRDRGSNQPQHF
TRBD1,NA,TRBJ1-4,TRBV19,TGTGCCAGTAGCCCAGGGGGCTACGGTGAAAAACTGTTTTTT,CASSPGGYGEKLFF
TRBD1,NA,TRBJ1-2,TRBV19,TGTGCCAGTAGTCTGGGACAGCTGGCTCGGGGCTACACCTTC,CASSLGQLARGYTF